This TCR beta chain was sequenced in a study of regulatory T cells in long-lasting Graves disease. Across the study: For under 3 months, newly diagnosed Graves' patients had been taking antithyroid drugs.

Ten or more counts support this clonotype. Its antigen is unidentified. Time point of the sample: newly diagnosed GD, antithyroid drugs for less than 3 months. PBMCs were the source of the RNA used for TCR sequencing. Study-wide findings and caveats: Persistent disease preferred TRBV28, TRBJ1-2 and TRBJ2-5.

iRepertoire HTBI primers and Arm-PCR of CDR3 regions built TCR beta libraries. Per the authors' pipeline: The identification of 60 or so TRBV and around 15 TRBJ segments was made across samples. TCRdb redid the calling of the multiplex PCR reads with MiXCR, one entry per CDR3 protein. The V and J calls and clone size are TCRdb's, not the authors'. The data hold over 300,000 distinct CDR3 sequences, with around 15% observed a single time. The CDR3 is 14 residues long. Germline lookup yields CDR1 SGDLS and CDR2 YYNGEE. The V and J ends lost 1 base and 7 bases respectively, with 11 bases between them. This sequence originates from a female donor with Graves disease. Sequenced material: peripheral blood mononuclear cells (PBMCs), taken at new diagnosis, from a patient treated with antithyroid drugs. This chain links TRBV9 with TRBJ2-2; D uncertain. CDR3 amino acids: CASSVYIGHGELFF. CDR3 nucleotide sequence: TGTGCCAGCAGCGTATATATTGGCCACGGGGAGCTGTTTTTT.